This T cell receptor beta chain was observed in a study of vaccination and CD4 T cells after COVID-19. The Oncomine TCR Beta short-read assay generated sequence data from the DNA of cultured CD4+ T cells. After culture, CD4+ T cells served as the source for genomic DNA extraction. TCRdb recomputed calls from the PCR reads with MiXCR, one row per CDR3 protein. The table shows some 9,500 distinct CDR3 sequences, with around 37% occurring only once. This clonotype turned up a few times. Its antigen is as yet unknown. The treatment: approximately 11-day PBMC culture with coronavirus spike peptide pools or control peptides (ViraFEST assay). The CDR3 length is 17 residues. Trimming removed 4 bases from V and 8 bases from J, with 26 bases in between. In germline, CDR1 is SNHLY, CDR2 FYNNEI.

This TCR was recovered from a human donor who had recovered from COVID-19. J is TRBJ1-2 and V is TRBV2, with D perhaps TRBD1 (6 bases). The sample taken for sequencing was CD4+ T cells from blood, cultured in vitro. The CDR3, as DNA: TGTGCCAGCAGTGCCTGGGGGCCTTGGGGGGCCGCCGAGGGCTACACCTTC. Residues: CASSAWGPWGAAEGYTF.